Listed here is a single T cell receptor beta chain. The antigen is undetermined. The sample belongs to a study of Tregs in tolerant kidney transplant recipients. Related graft donors supplied nonmyeloablative bone marrow transplants, and mixed chimerism was transient. Unstimulated Tregs (CD4+CD25+CD127-) and CD4+CD25- non-Tregs were sorted from PBMCs. Study-level points and caveats: Findings come from small patient numbers and require larger validation. For some patients, primers changed over time, blocking nucleotide-level comparison. The most relevant donor-specific Treg TCRbeta repertoire apparently came from expansion with activated donor B cells.

The trim removed 0 bases at V and 2 bases at J, leaving 4 bases unmatched. CDR1 SGDLS and CDR2 YYNGEE come from the germline V gene. The CDR3 has 16 residues. Sequencing was performed with immunoSEQ multiplex PCR; in TCRdb, only in-frame clones are kept and a portion is missing. Here the sample spans around 86,000 clones, more than 85% being singletons. This TCR derives from a human patient who received a combined kidney and bone marrow transplant. The T cells may partly be graft donor cells. This chain connects TRBV9 to TRBJ2-3; TRBD2 aligns across 9 bases. The source was CD4+ T cells from blood (PBMCs), collected 24 months after the transplant. CDR3 bases: TGTGCCAGCAGCGTAGGGGCGGGGGGGTCCACAGATACGCAGTATTTT. Its protein is CASSVGAGGSTDTQYF.